This T cell receptor (beta chain) was captured in a study of blood T cell repertoires in COVID-19. This CDR3 region has 16 residues. Looked up from germline, CDR1 is MGHRA and CDR2 is YSYEKL. The germline V and J ends were trimmed by 5 bases and 5 bases, with 19 bases remaining between them. TCRdb's table, derived via immunoSEQ multiplex PCR, lists solely in-frame clones and lacks some. This sample yields about 240,000 clones, of which approximately 90% are seen a single time; more than 3.5% belongs to the top ten. The chain links TRBV4-1 to TRBJ2-4; tentative D call: TRBD1 (6 bases). The sequencing input was PBMCs or T cells enriched from blood (not recorded which). This receptor was identified in a woman in her 30s who had recovered from COVID-19. CDR3 in DNA: TGCGCCAGCAGCTATAGTCCCGACAGGCCCCAAAACATTCAGTACTTC. It yields the protein CASSYSPDRPQNIQYF.